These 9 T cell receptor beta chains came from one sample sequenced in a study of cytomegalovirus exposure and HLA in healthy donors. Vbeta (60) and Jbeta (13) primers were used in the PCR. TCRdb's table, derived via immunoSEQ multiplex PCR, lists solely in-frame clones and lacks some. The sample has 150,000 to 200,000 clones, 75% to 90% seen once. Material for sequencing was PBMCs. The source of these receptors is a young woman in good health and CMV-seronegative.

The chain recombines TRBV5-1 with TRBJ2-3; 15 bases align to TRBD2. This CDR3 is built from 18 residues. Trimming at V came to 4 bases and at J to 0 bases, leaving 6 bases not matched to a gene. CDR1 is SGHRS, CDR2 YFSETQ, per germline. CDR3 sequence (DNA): TGCGCCAGCAGCCGGGGGGGACTAGCGGGGGGAAGCACAGATACGCAGTATTTT. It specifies CASSRGGLAGGSTDTQYF.

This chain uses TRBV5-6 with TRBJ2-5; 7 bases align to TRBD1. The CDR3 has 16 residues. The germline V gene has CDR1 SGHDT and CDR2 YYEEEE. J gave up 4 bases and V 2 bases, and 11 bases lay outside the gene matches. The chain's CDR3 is CASSFGQGVQGETQYF. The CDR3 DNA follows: TGTGCCAGCAGCTTTGGCCAGGGGGTTCAGGGAGAGACCCAGTACTTC.

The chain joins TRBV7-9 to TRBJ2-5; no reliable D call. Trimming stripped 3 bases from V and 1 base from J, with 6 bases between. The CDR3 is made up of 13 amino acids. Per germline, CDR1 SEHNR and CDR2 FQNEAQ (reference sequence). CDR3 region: CASSFQIQETQYF. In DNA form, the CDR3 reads TGTGCCAGCAGCTTTCAGATCCAAGAGACCCAGTACTTC.

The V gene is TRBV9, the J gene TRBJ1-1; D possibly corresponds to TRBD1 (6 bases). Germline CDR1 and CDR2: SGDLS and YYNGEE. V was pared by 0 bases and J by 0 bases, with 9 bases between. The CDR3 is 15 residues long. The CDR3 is CASSVAGQMNTEAFF. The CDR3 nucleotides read TGTGCCAGCAGCGTAGCTGGACAGATGAACACTGAAGCTTTCTTT. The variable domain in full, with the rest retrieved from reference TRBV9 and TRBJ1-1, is DSGVTQTPKHLITATGQRVTLRCSPRSGDLSVYWYQQSLDQGLQFLIQYYNGEERAKGNILERFSAQQFPDLHSELNLSSLELGDSALYFCASSVAGQMNTEAFFGQGTRLTVV.

CDR3 sequence reads: CASSLSGAREAFF. CDR3 nucleotides: TGTGCCAGCAGTTTATCAGGGGCCCGTGAAGCTTTCTTT. V gene TRBV27 combines with J gene TRBJ1-1; maybe TRBD1 (5 bases). CDR1 and CDR2 from the germline V gene are MNHEY and SMNVEV (reference sequence). V shed 0 bases and J shed 7 bases, with 9 bases lying between them. The CDR3 runs 13 residues.

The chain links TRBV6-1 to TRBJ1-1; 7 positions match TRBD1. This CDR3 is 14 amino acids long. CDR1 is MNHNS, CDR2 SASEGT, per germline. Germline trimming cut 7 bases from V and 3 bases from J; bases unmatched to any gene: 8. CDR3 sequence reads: CASIRQGVYTEAFF. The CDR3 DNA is TGTGCCAGCATTAGACAGGGAGTATACACTGAAGCTTTCTTT.

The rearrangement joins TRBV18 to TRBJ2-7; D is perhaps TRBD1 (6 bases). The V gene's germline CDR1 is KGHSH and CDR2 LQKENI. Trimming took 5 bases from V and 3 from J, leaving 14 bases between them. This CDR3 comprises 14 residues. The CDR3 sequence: CASSDGTSLYEQYF. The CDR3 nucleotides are TGTGCCAGCTCAGACGGGACATCTCTCTACGAGCAGTACTTC.

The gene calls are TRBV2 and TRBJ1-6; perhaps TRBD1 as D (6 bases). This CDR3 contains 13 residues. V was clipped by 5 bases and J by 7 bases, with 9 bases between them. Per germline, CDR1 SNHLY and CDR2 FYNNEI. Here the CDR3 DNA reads TGTGCCAGCAGTACTGGACAGAATTCACCCCTCCACTTT. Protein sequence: CASSTGQNSPLHF.

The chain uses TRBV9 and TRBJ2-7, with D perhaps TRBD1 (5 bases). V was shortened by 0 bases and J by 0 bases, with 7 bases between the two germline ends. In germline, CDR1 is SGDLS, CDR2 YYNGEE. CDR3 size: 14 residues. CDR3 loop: CASSVGQISYEQYF. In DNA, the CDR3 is TGTGCCAGCAGCGTAGGACAGATCTCCTACGAGCAGTACTTC.